This is a list of T cell receptor beta chains from one sample in a study of T-cell memory formation after mild COVID-19. Using its own MiXCR run on the 5' RACE reads, TCRdb lists one record per CDR3 protein. The sample shows around 200,000 distinct CDR3 sequences, around 21% of them seen only once. The sample was PBMCs or a T cell subset sorted from them (not recorded which). The receptors were gathered from an adult woman who had mild COVID-19 (a few samples of this study predate the infection). Cell type and time point are not known. Both conserved end residues are part of each CDR3. A D gene is named only where the DNA matches it firmly. For some rows the clone size is stated as once, few or many, or as a class when expanded; others skip it.

V	size	D	J	CDR3	DNA
TRBV29-1	NA	NA	TRBJ2-2	CSAGLTGELFF	TGCAGCGCCGGGCTGACCGGGGAGCTGTTTTTT
TRBV6-2/TRBV6-3	NA	TRBD1	TRBJ1-1	CASRREQGAVNTEAFF	TGTGCCAGCAGAAGAGAACAGGGGGCTGTGAACACTGAAGCTTTCTTT
TRBV7-9	few	NA	TRBJ2-1	CASSLAIGGRGSYNEQFF	TGTGCCAGCAGCTTAGCGATTGGCGGGCGGGGCTCCTACAATGAGCAGTTCTTC
TRBV7-9	few	NA	TRBJ2-5	CASRPVGQGKETQYF	TGTGCCAGCAGACCCGTTGGACAAGGAAAAGAGACCCAGTACTTC
TRBV4-3	few	TRBD1	TRBJ2-7	CASSQAGGNYEQYF	TGCGCCAGCAGCCAAGCAGGGGGAAACTACGAGCAGTACTTC
TRBV24-1	few	TRBD1	TRBJ2-4	CATSENRQGIVNIQYF	TGTGCCACCAGTGAGAACCGACAGGGTATAGTCAACATTCAGTACTTC
TRBV7-9	NA	TRBD2	TRBJ2-2	CASSRAGLAGVWYTGELFF	TGTGCCAGCAGCCGAGCAGGACTAGCGGGAGTTTGGTACACCGGGGAGCTGTTTTTT
TRBV4-1	NA	TRBD2	TRBJ2-7	CASSLNPGLALYEQYF	TGCGCCAGCAGCCTTAATCCGGGACTAGCGCTCTACGAGCAGTACTTC
TRBV10-3	few	NA	TRBJ2-2	CAISESSTGELFF	TGTGCCATCAGTGAGAGTAGCACCGGGGAGCTGTTTTTT
TRBV9	few	NA	TRBJ2-1	CASSVGGGQAWNEQFF	TGTGCCAGCAGCGTAGGGGGGGGACAGGCATGGAATGAGCAGTTCTTC